The 16 T cell receptor beta chains below all came from one sample that was sequenced in a study of shared clonotypes between healthy human individuals. The table came from immunoSEQ multiplex PCR; TCRdb's copy has only in-frame clones and leaves some out. The repertoire holds approximately 340,000 clones, with over 65% as singletons. The sequencing input was memory CD4+ T cells sorted from blood. Described subset: CD45RA-negative fraction. The receptor set was obtained from a man between 25 and 39 years old in good health.

Comment on this clone: The sample holds other DNA sequences that translate to the same CDR3. The gene calls are TRBV20-1 and TRBJ2-5; D gene uncertain. The CDR3 loop spans 9 amino acids. The germline V gene encodes CDR1 DFQATT and CDR2 SNEGSKA (reference sequence). The germline V and J ends were trimmed by 5 bases and 5 bases, with 3 bases remaining between them. The CDR3 bases are TGCAGTGCTCCCGAGACCCAGTACTTC. Residues: CSAPETQYF.

The gene calls are TRBV5-1 and TRBJ2-3; D unclear. Germline-derived CDR1 and CDR2 are SGHRS and YFSETQ. V was trimmed by 0 bases and J by 1 base, leaving 9 bases between them. The CDR3 length is 15 residues. Written as DNA, the CDR3 is TGCGCCAGCAGCTTGGCCGGGCGCCGCACAGATACGCAGTATTTT. Its protein is CASSLAGRRTDTQYF.

On this clone itself: It is likely a read error: a sequence one base away is far more abundant. Distinct nucleotide sequences in the sample also encode this CDR3. The chain carries TRBV19 and TRBJ1-2, with D possibly TRBD1 on 5 matching bases. Per germline, CDR1 LNHDA and CDR2 SQIVND (reference sequence). This CDR3 has 15 amino acids. V lost 7 bases, J lost 2 bases, and 17 bases lay in between. The CDR3 loop is CASTLGTGGNYGYTF. The CDR3 nucleotides read TGTGCCAGTACCCTTGGGACGGGGGGAAACTATGGCTACACCTTC.

The J gene is TRBJ2-5, the V gene TRBV5-1; unclear D gene. Trimming shortened V by 0 bases and J by 1 base, and 13 bases separated the two germline ends. Per germline, CDR1 SGHRS and CDR2 YFSETQ. There are 16 residues in the CDR3. CDR3 sequence: CASSLGHLSFQETQYF. In nucleotides, the CDR3 is TGCGCCAGCAGCTTGGGTCACCTCAGCTTCCAAGAGACCCAGTACTTC.

V and J are TRBV6-1 and TRBJ2-1, with 11 bases matching TRBD2. Trimming cost V 2 bases and J 6 bases; bases outside gene matches: 3. CDR1 is MNHNS and CDR2 is SASEGT in the germline V gene. CDR3 length: 15 residues. In DNA form, the CDR3 reads TGTGCCAGCAGTGAACAACTAGCGGGAGTCAATGAGCAGTTCTTC. It is translated as CASSEQLAGVNEQFF.

This chain joins TRBV14 and TRBJ1-3; TRBD1 might be the D (6 bases). This CDR3 is 15 amino acids long. V was cut by 4 bases and J by 2 bases, with 12 bases left in between. Per the germline V gene, CDR1 is SGHDN and CDR2 is FVKESK. CDR3 region: CASSPRGWAGNTIYF. The CDR3 DNA reads TGTGCCAGCAGCCCAAGGGGGTGGGCTGGAAACACCATATATTTT.

The genes are TRBV7-3 and TRBJ2-3, with D unresolved. Trimming took 3 bases from V and 6 from J, leaving 10 bases between them. This CDR3 contains 13 residues. Germline V gives CDR1 SGHTA, CDR2 FQGTGA. CDR3 in amino acids: CASSFDRMDTQYF. In DNA form, the CDR3 reads TGTGCCAGCAGCTTCGATCGAATGGATACGCAGTATTTT.

The J gene is TRBJ1-3, the V gene TRBV9; D gene ambiguous. Trimming removed 4 bases from V and 8 bases from J, with 13 bases in between. Germline V CDR1 and CDR2: SGDLS, YYNGEE. This CDR3 comprises 13 residues. CDR3 in amino acids: CASSRQSGYTIYF. CDR3 DNA sequence: TGTGCCAGCAGCCGACAATCTGGGTACACCATATATTTT.

The chain couples TRBV11-2 to TRBJ2-5, with TRBD2 identical over 10 bases. This CDR3 contains 17 residues. V lost 1 base, J lost 5 bases, and 10 bases stayed unmatched. Germline assignment: CDR1 SGHAT and CDR2 FQNNGV. The CDR3 loop reads CASSLGTSGRAEETQYF. The CDR3 nucleotides are TGTGCCAGCAGCTTAGGTACAAGCGGGAGGGCCGAGGAGACCCAGTACTTC. The whole variable domain, remainder taken from reference TRBV11-2 and TRBJ2-5, is EAGVAQSPRYKIIEKRQSVAFWCNPISGHATLYWYQQILGQGPKLLIQFQNNGVVDDSQLPKDRFSAERLKGVDSTLKIQPAKLEDSAVYLCASSLGTSGRAEETQYFGPGTRLLVL.

The J gene is TRBJ2-5, the V gene TRBV18, with TRBD1 matching 8 bases. The V gene's germline CDR1 is KGHSH and CDR2 LQKENI. Trimming cost V 4 bases and J 3 bases; bases outside gene matches: 1. This CDR3 spans 13 amino acids. This chain's CDR3 is CASSQTGEETQYF. CDR3 sequence (DNA): TGTGCCAGCTCACAGACAGGGGAAGAGACCCAGTACTTC.

This chain connects TRBV6-6 to TRBJ1-1, with a tentative D call TRBD1 (5 bases). The CDR3 loop spans 11 amino acids. Deletions cut 6 bases from V and 8 bases from J, with 10 bases between. In germline, CDR1 is MNHNY, CDR2 SVGAGI (reference sequence). The CDR3 nucleotides read TGTGCCAGCAGCCAGGGCAGGGAAGCTTTCTTT. Encoded protein: CASSQGREAFF.

The rearrangement joins TRBV18 to TRBJ1-4; no definite D call. The V end lost 2 bases, the J end lost 6 bases, and 16 bases lay between the germline ends. The CDR3 covers 16 residues. The germline V gene encodes CDR1 KGHSH and CDR2 LQKENI. CDR3 bases: TGTGCCAGCTCACCAGTAACGGATCCGCGGTATGAAAAACTGTTTTTT. It yields the protein CASSPVTDPRYEKLFF. The full variable domain, completed using reference TRBV18 and TRBJ1-4, is NAGVMQNPRHLVRRRGQEARLRCSPMKGHSHVYWYRQLPEEGLKFMVYLQKENIIDESGMPKERFSAEFPKEGPSILRIQQVVRGDSAAYFCASSPVTDPRYEKLFFGSGTQLSVL.

This clone was observed many times. This chain joins TRBV6-5 and TRBJ2-1; 9 bases are shared with TRBD1. The CDR3 has 15 residues. J gave up 4 bases and V 5 bases, and 6 bases lay outside the gene matches. Germline loops: CDR1 MNHEY, CDR2 SVGAGI. The DNA for the CDR3 is TGTGCCAGCAGTAAGGGACAGGGTGCGTACAATGAGCAGTTCTTC. As protein: CASSKGQGAYNEQFF.

V gene TRBV5-6 combines with J gene TRBJ2-3; 7 bases are shared with TRBD1. The V gene end was trimmed by 2 bases and the J gene end by 2 bases; junction bases not matched to a gene: 5. CDR3 length equals 15 residues. Looked up from germline, CDR1 is SGHDT and CDR2 is YYEEEE. The CDR3 DNA reads as TGTGCCAGCAGCTTCGGGACAGCACACACAGATACGCAGTATTTT. This sequence encodes CASSFGTAHTDTQYF. Based on the CDR3 plus reference TRBV5-6 and TRBJ2-3, the full variable domain is DAGVTQSPTHLIKTRGQQVTLRCSPKSGHDTVSWYQQALGQGPQFIFQYYEEEERQRGNFPDRFSGHQFPNYSSELNVNALLLGDSALYLCASSFGTAHTDTQYFGPGTRLTVL.

The rearrangement uses TRBV4-3 and TRBJ2-7, with D tentatively TRBD2 (5 bases). Germline CDR1 and CDR2: LGHNA and YSLEER. This CDR3 has 15 amino acids. Trimming removed 4 bases at V and 2 bases at J, with 15 bases between. The CDR3 DNA reads TGCGCCAGCAGCCGAAGATACGGGGAAGCCTACGAGCAGTACTTC. Amino acids: CASSRRYGEAYEQYF.

This chain connects TRBV6-5 to TRBJ1-1, with a weak D call TRBD1 (5 bases). Germline CDR1 reads MNHEY; CDR2 reads SVGAGI. This CDR3 is 12 amino acids long. V was shortened by 6 bases and J by 5 bases, with 10 bases between the two germline ends. In DNA, the CDR3 is TGTGCCAGCAGGTCGGGGGAAACTGAAGCTTTCTTT. Residues: CASRSGETEAFF.